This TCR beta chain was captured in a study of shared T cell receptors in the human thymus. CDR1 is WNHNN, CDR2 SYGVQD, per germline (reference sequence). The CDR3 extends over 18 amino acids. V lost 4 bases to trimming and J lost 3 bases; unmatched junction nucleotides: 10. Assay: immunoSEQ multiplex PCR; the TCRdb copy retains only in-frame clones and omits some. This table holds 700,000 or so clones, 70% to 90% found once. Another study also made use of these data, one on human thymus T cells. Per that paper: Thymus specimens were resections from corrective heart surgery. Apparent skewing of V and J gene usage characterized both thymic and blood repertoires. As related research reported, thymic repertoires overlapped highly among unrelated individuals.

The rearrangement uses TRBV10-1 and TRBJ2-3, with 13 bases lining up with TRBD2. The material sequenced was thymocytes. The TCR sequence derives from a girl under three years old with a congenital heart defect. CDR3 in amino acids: CASSGPSGLAGRTDTQYF. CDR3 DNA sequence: TGCGCCAGCAGTGGGCCCTCGGGACTAGCGGGGAGAACAGATACGCAGTATTTT.